The 7 T cell receptor beta chains given below trace back to one sample, sequenced in a study of T cell responses to AZD1222 COVID-19 vaccine. The assay was immunoSEQ multiplex PCR, and TCRdb's table has in-frame clones only and misses some. The data show 100,000 to 150,000 clones, 86% seen once. Sequenced material: peripheral blood, taken 28 days after the second AZD1222 dose. The receptors derive from an adult who received the AZD1222 COVID-19 vaccine.

The genes are TRBV6-6 and TRBJ1-5; D not certain. CDR1 MNHNY and CDR2 SVGAGI come from the germline V gene (reference sequence). The germline V and J ends were trimmed by 8 bases and 6 bases, with 11 bases remaining between them. The CDR3 has 12 residues. The CDR3 sequence is CASWSLGQPQHF. DNA for the CDR3: TGTGCCAGCTGGTCCTTAGGTCAGCCCCAGCATTTT.

The rearrangement links TRBV6-5 to TRBJ1-6; D unresolved. V lost 5 bases and J 8 bases, leaving 16 bases between the germline ends. CDR1 and CDR2 (germline): MNHEY, SVGAGI. The CDR3 totals 15 residues. The CDR3 reads CASSRASRSHSPLHF. DNA of the CDR3: TGTGCCAGCAGTCGTGCATCCAGATCCCATTCACCCCTCCACTTT.

The chain has TRBV7-9 and TRBJ2-7; 11 bases fit TRBD2. Germline V CDR1 and CDR2: SEHNR, FQNEAQ (reference sequence). There are 16 residues in the CDR3. Trimming removed 5 bases from V and 0 bases from J; junction bases left unmatched: 6. The CDR3 bases are TGTGCCAGCAGCAAAGGACTAGCGGGTAGCTCCTACGAGCAGTACTTC. As protein: CASSKGLAGSSYEQYF.

The chain uses TRBV3-1 (or the pseudogene TRBV3-2) and TRBJ2-1; TRBD2 matches 9 bases. V shed 3 bases, J shed 8 bases, and the junction held 14 bases outside the gene matches. CDR3 length equals 17 residues. Germline V gives CDR1 LGHDT, CDR2 YNNKEL (reference sequence). The CDR3 spells CASSHKMLAGAGDEQFF. The CDR3 region has the DNA TGTGCCAGCAGCCACAAGATGTTAGCGGGGGCTGGCGATGAGCAGTTCTTC.

This rearrangement joins TRBV27 to TRBJ2-3, with a weak D call TRBD2 (7 bases). The CDR3 runs to 16 residues. CDR1 MNHEY and CDR2 SMNVEV come from the germline V gene (reference sequence). V lost 3 bases to trimming and J lost 0 bases, with 13 bases between them. The DNA of the CDR3 is TGTGCCAGCAGTTTGGGGGGGCCATGGAGCACAGATACGCAGTATTTT. Protein: CASSLGGPWSTDTQYF.

The V gene is TRBV6-5, the J gene TRBJ1-5, with D perhaps matching TRBD1 (5 bases). In germline, CDR1 is MNHEY, CDR2 SVGAGI. The germline V and J ends were trimmed by 8 bases and 0 bases, with 14 bases remaining between them. The CDR3 totals 15 residues. CDR3 nucleotides: TGTGCCAGCGAGCCCAGGGCATATAGCAATCAGCCCCAGCATTTT. Translation gives CASEPRAYSNQPQHF.

This clone appeared a single time. The chain combines TRBV2 with TRBJ2-3; D is unclear. Trimming pared 2 bases from V and 7 bases from J, leaving 10 bases between. In germline, CDR1 is SNHLY, CDR2 FYNNEI. This CDR3 has 13 amino acids. DNA for the CDR3: TGTGCCAGCAGTGAAAGTGGTTCTTATACGCAGTATTTT. The encoded protein is CASSESGSYTQYF.